One T cell receptor beta chain is described in this entry. Its specific antigen is unknown. One end of the junction varies from germline; a read error may be responsible. The sample has other DNA sequences that encode this CDR3 too. These data come from a study of CD4 T cells in relation to SARS-CoV-2 and coronaviruses (dated by TCRdb to the early 2020s). Turning to the overall study: HLA restriction was mapped for shared crossreactive spike epitopes using patient-derived lymphoblastoid cell lines. Samples from three pre-COVID donors and the naive versus memory experiments were sequenced with the Adaptive Biotechnologies TCR-sequencing kit; other data were Illumina-based. At the level of individual TCR clonotypes, the study evaluated whether memory CD4+ T cells crossreact between the spike proteins of SARS-CoV-2 and those of common cold coronaviruses. A different, Illumina-based TCR-beta assay was used to sequence expansion assays from other donors in the study.

From the cysteine through the phenylalanine, the CDR3 covers 12 amino acids. Of all the DNA, just the CDR3 is kept, 36 bases in frame from base 1. As encoded in the germline V gene, CDR1 is SNHLY while CDR2 is FYNNEI. Study-wide conclusions, independent of this receptor: Since the crossreactivity analysis centred on spike protein, crossreactivity against other viral proteins was not assessed. Roughly 67% of donors had memory CD4+ clonotypes that crossrecognized SARS-CoV-2 and at least one common cold coronavirus spike. Crossreactive clones showed significantly weaker SARS-CoV-2-driven expansion than monoreactive clones, consistent with antigenic imprinting. Sequencing of naive versus memory cells indicated that the assay detects memory recall responses, not primary responses primed during culture. Small numbers of patients and of tested TCRs were a limitation of the study. Pre-pandemic and post-infection samples were not both contributed by any donor, so tracing of the source of pre-existing responses was limited.

Uncultured naive and memory CD4+ T cell DNA received deep-resolution immunoSEQ TCR-beta sequencing. As for the authors' bioinformatics: During preprocessing, nonproductive sequences were removed, as were CDR3s that did not start with C, did not end with F or W, or were shorter than 7 amino acids. Cultured and uncultured naive and memory CD4+ repertoires were searched for previously identified spike- and CEF-reactive CDR3s. Pairwise Levenshtein distance, computed with the stringdist R package after three terminal residues were trimmed from each end, was used as the measure of CDR3 homology. The source is immuneACCESS, and TCRdb retained only in-frame sequences with V and J called. Part of the clones is not carried over; for the studies checked, unresolved V genes explain less than half of this, and the remainder is unexplained. The V and J calls and clone size come from that table; D and trimming were worked out from the DNA. This sample lists around 70,000 clones; 80% to 90% were detected once. The ten largest make up roughly 1.5% of the sample.

CD4+ T cells from unexposed donors were collected before the COVID-19 pandemic (2011-2018). Naive and memory CD4+ T cells were separated from cryopreserved PBMCs by first enriching for CD4 and then performing EasySep naive CD4+ T cell enrichment. Leukapheresis product for the unexposed donors was purchased commercially. Ficoll-Paque PLUS gradient centrifugation was used to isolate PBMCs from either whole blood or leukapheresis product. The PBMCs went either fresh into the expansion assay or into cryopreservation at -140 degrees C. The QIAamp Micro DNA Kit was used to extract genomic DNA from the CD4+ T cells.

The sequence was collected from a human donor in good health. The chain is made from TRBV2 and TRBJ1-6; 7 bases in between match TRBD1. The sample consisted of memory CD4+ T cells from PBMCs. What this sample's cell subset or site label stands for: memory (non-naive) CD4+ T cells. The nucleotide sequence is TGTGCTAGCAGGGACAGTAATTCACCCCTCCACTTT. Protein translation: CASRDSNSPLHF.